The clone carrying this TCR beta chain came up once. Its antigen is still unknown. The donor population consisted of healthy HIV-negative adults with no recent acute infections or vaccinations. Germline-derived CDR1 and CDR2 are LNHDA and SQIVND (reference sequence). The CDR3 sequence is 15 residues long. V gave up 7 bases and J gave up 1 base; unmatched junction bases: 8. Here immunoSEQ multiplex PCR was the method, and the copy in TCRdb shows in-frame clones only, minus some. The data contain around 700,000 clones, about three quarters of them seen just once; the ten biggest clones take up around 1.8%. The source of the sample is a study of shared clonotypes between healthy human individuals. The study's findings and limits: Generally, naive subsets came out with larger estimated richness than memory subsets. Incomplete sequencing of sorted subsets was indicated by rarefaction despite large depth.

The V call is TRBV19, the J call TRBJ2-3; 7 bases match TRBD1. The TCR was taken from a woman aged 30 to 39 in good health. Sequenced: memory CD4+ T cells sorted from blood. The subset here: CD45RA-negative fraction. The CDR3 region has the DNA TGTGCCAGTAAAGGACAGGCCGCAGGCACAGATACGCAGTATTTT. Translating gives CASKGQAAGTDTQYF. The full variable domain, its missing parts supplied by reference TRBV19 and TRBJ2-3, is DGGITQSPKYLFRKEGQNVTLSCEQNLNHDAMYWYRQDPGQGLRLIYYSQIVNDFQKGDIAEGYSVSREKKESFPLTVTSAQKNPTAFYLCASKGQAAGTDTQYFGPGTRLTVL.